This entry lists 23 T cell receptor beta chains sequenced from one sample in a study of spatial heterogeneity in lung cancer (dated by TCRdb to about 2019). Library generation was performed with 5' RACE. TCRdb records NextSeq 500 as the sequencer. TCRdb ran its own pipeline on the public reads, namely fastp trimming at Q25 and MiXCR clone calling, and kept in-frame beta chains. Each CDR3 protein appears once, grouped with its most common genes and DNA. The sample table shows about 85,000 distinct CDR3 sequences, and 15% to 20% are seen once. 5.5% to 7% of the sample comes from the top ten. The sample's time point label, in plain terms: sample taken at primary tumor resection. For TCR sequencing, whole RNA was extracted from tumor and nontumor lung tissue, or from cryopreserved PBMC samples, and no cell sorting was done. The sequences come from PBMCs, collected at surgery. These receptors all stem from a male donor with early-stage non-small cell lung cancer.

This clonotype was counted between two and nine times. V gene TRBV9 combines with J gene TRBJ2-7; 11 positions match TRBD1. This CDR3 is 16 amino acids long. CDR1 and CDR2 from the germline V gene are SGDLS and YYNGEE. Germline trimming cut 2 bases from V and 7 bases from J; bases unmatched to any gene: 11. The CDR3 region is CASSVGGGQGAHEQYF. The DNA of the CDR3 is TGTGCCAGCAGCGTCGGTGGCGGACAGGGGGCGCATGAGCAGTACTTC.

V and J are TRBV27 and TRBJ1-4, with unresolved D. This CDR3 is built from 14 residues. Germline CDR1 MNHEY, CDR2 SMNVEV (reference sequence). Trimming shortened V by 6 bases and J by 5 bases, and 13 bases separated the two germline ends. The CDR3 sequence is CASRKMRVNEKLFF. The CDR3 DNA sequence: TGTGCCAGCAGAAAAATGAGGGTCAATGAAAAACTGTTTTTT.

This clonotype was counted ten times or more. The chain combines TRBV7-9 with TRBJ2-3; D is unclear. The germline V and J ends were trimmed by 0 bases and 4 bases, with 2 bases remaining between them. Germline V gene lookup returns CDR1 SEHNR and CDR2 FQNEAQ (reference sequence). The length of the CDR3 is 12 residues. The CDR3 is CASSLAPDTQYF. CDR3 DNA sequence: TGTGCCAGCAGCTTAGCGCCAGATACGCAGTATTTT. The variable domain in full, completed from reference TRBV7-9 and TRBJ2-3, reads DTGVSQNPRHKITKRGQNVTFRCDPISEHNRLYWYRQTLGQGPEFLTYFQNEAQLEKSRLLSDRFSAERPKGSFSTLEIQRTEQGDSAMYLCASSLAPDTQYFGPGTRLTVL.

CDR3 sequence reads: CSASTAGAVTETQYF. CDR3 DNA: TGCAGTGCTAGTACTGCGGGAGCCGTGACGGAGACCCAGTACTTC. The V gene is TRBV20-1, the J gene TRBJ2-5, with 7 bases matching TRBD2. Trimming removed 3 bases from V and 5 bases from J; junction bases left unmatched: 12. The CDR3 contains 15 residues. Per germline, CDR1 DFQATT and CDR2 SNEGSKA (reference sequence).

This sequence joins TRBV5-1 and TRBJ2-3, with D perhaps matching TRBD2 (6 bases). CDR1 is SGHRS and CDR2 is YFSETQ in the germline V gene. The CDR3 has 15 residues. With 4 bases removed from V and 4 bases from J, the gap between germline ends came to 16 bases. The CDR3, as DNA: TGCGCCAGCAGCGCAGGACTGGGGGAGGCAGATACGCAGTATTTT. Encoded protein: CASSAGLGEADTQYF.

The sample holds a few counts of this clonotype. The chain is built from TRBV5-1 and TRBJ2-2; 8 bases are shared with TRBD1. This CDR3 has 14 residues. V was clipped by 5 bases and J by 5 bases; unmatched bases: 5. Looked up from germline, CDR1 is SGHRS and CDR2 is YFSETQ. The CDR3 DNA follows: TGCGCCAGCAGGACAACAGGGGGTACCGGGGAGCTGTTTTTT. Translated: CASRTTGGTGELFF.

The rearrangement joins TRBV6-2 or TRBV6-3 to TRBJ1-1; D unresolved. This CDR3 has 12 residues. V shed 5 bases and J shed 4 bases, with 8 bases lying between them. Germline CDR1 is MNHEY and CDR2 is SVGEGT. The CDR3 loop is CASSKGGTEAFF. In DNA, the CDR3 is TGTGCCAGCAGTAAGGGAGGCACTGAAGCTTTCTTT.

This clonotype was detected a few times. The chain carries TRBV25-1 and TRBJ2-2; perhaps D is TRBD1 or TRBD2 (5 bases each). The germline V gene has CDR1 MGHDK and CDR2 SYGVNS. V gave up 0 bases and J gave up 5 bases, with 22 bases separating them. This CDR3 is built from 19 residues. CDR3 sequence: CASSEYPARYRGHTGELFF. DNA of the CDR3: TGTGCCAGCAGTGAATACCCGGCGCGTTATCGGGGCCATACCGGGGAGCTGTTTTTT.

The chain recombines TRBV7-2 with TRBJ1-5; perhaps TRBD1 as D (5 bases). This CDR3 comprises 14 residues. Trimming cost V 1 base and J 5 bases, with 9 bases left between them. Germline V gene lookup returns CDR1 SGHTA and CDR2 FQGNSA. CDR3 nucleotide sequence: TGTGCCAGCAGCTTAGGAGGGGAGCATCAGCCCCAGCATTTT. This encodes CASSLGGEHQPQHF. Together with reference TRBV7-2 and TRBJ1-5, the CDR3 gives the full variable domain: GAGVSQSPSNKVTEKGKDVELRCDPISGHTALYWYRQSLGQGLEFLIYFQGNSAPDKSGLPSDRFSAERTGGSVSTLTIQRTQQEDSAVYLCASSLGGEHQPQHFGDGTRLSIL.

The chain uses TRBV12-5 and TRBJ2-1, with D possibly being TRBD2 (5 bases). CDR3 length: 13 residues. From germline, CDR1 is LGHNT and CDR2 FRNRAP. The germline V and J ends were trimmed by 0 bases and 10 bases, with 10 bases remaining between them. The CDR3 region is CASGLVGRGEQFF. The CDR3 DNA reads TGTGCTAGTGGTTTGGTAGGCCGAGGGGAGCAGTTCTTC.

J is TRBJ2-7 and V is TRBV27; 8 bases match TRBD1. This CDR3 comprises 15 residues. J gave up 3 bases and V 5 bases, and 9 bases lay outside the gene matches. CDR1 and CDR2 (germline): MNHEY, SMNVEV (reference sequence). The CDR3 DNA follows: TGTGCCAGCAGTCAAGCCGGGGACAGGATCTACGAGCAGTACTTC. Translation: CASSQAGDRIYEQYF.

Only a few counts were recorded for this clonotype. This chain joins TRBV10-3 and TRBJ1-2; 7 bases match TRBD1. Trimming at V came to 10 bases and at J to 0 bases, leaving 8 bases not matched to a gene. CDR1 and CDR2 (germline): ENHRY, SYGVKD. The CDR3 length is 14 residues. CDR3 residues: CASGSGQTNYGYTF. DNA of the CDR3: TGTGCCAGCGGGTCGGGACAGACTAACTATGGCTACACCTTC.

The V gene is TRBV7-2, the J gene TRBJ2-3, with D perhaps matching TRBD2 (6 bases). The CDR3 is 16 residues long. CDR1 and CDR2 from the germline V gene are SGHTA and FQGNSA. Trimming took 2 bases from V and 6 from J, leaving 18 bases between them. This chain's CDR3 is CASSLFARGREDTQYF. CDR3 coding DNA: TGTGCCAGCAGCTTATTCGCGCGGGGTAGGGAGGATACGCAGTATTTT.

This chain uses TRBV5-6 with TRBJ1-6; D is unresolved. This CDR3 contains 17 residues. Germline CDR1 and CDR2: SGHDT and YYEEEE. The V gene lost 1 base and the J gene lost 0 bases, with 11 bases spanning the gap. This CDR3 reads CASSLFRPSSYNSPLHF. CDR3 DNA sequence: TGTGCCAGCAGCTTGTTCCGGCCCAGCTCCTATAATTCACCCCTCCACTTT.

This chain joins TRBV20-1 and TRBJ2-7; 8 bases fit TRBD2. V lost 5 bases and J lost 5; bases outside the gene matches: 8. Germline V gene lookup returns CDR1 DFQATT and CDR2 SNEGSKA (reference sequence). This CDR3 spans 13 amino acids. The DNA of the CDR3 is TGCAGTGCTTCGGGGGGGCCGGTCCACGAGCAGTACTTC. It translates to CSASGGPVHEQYF.

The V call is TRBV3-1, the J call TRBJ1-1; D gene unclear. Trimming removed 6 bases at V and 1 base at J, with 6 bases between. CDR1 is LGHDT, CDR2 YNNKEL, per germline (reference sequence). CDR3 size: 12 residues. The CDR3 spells CASSNKNTEAFF. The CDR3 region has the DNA TGTGCCAGCAGTAACAAGAACACTGAAGCTTTCTTT.

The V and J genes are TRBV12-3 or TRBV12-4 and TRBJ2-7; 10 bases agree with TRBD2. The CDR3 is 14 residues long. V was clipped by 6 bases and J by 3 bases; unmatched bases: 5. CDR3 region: CASSLAGVRYEQYF. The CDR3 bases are TGTGCCAGCAGCCTAGCGGGGGTCCGCTACGAGCAGTACTTC.

CDR3 in amino acids: CASSSGSEASYNEQFF. The CDR3 DNA reads as TGCGCCAGCAGTAGCGGCTCGGAAGCATCCTACAATGAGCAGTTCTTC. This chain uses TRBV5-1 with TRBJ2-1; weak D call: TRBD2 (6 bases). CDR1 SGHRS and CDR2 YFSETQ come from the germline V gene. The CDR3 loop spans 16 amino acids. V was clipped by 5 bases and J by 1 base, with 16 bases between them.

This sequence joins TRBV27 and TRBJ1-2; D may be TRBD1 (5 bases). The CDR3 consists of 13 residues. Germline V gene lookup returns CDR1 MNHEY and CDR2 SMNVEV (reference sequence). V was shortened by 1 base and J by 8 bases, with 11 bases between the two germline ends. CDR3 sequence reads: CASSLWGGRGYTF. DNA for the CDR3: TGTGCCAGCAGTTTATGGGGGGGACGAGGCTACACCTTC.

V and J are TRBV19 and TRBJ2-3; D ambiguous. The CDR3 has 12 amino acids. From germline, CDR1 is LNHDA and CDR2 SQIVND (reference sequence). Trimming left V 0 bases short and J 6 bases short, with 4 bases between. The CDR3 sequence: CASSIDLDTQYF. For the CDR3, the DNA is TGTGCCAGTAGTATAGATCTCGATACGCAGTATTTT.

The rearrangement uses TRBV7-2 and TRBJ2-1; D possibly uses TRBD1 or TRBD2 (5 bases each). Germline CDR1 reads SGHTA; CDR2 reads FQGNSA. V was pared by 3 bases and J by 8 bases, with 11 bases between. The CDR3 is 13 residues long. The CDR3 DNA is TGTGCCAGCAGCTTGGTCCGGGGCGATGAGCAGTTCTTC. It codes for CASSLVRGDEQFF.

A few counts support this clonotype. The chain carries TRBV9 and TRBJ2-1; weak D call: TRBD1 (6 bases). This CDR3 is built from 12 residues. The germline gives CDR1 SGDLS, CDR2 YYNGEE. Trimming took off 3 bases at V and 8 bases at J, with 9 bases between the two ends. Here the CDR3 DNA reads TGTGCCAGCAGCGCAGGGGTGGATGAGCAGTTCTTC. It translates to CASSAGVDEQFF.

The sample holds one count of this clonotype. The DNA for the CDR3 is TGTGCCAGCAGGAGCCGCCAGGGGGTGGGCGACAATGAGCAGTTCTTC. Residues: CASRSRQGVGDNEQFF. This rearrangement joins TRBV6-2 or TRBV6-3 to TRBJ2-1; 7 bases align to TRBD1. Germline loops: CDR1 MNHEY, CDR2 SVGEGT. Trimming cost V 6 bases and J 5 bases; bases outside gene matches: 13. The CDR3 loop spans 16 amino acids.